The text below deals with one TCR beta chain. The sample belongs to a study of neoadjuvant anti-PD-1 for oral cavity cancer. Across the study: Non-progressing patients received a fourth nivolumab dose near day 43, then surgery on days 50-56.

Trimming took 4 bases from V and 1 from J, leaving 18 bases between them. Germline loops: CDR1 SGHDT, CDR2 YYEEEE. The CDR3 covers 18 residues. Sample time point: after neoadjuvant nivolumab, at surgical resection. Data came from immunoSEQ multiplex PCR; TCRdb stores just in-frame clones and leaves some out. The table shows some 9,000 clones, with around three fifths occurring only once. This TCR came from a person between 35 and 79 years old with oral cavity squamous cell carcinoma. The chain uses TRBV5-6 and TRBJ2-6; D might be TRBD1 (5 bases). The sequencing here drew on PBMCs, taken after nivolumab (anti-PD-1) treatment. The CDR3 DNA reads TGTGCCAGCAGCCCGTCGGACAAAGGAACATCTGGGGCCAACGTCCTGACTTTC. As protein: CASSPSDKGTSGANVLTF.